What follows describes a single TCR beta chain. Its specificity is unknown. This sample is drawn from a study of shared clonotypes between healthy human individuals. Whole-study context: CD8 memory received one plate per donor, CD8 naive two, CD4 memory three and CD4 naive three. Findings and limits, study-wide: Blood was the only sampled material, and tissue repertoires likely differ.

The test was conducted at deep level. The data were produced by immunoSEQ multiplex PCR, yet TCRdb's version contains in-frame clones alone and is incomplete. The table includes millions of clones, approximately 94% detected once. Per germline, CDR1 SGDLS and CDR2 YYNGEE. J lost 1 base, V lost 0 bases, and 7 bases had no gene match. The CDR3 runs to 16 residues. CD8 cells classed as naive were CD45RO-negative and positively selected for CCR7, excluding terminally differentiated effector memory CD45RA+ cells. The rearrangement joins TRBV9 to TRBJ2-7, with 7 bases lining up with TRBD2. The sequencing input was naive CD8+ T cells sorted from blood. The sequence was obtained from a man aged 18 to 30 in good health. The chain's CDR3 is CASSVGQLAESYEQYF. The CDR3 DNA reads as TGTGCCAGCAGCGTAGGCCAGCTAGCGGAATCCTACGAGCAGTACTTC.